The TCR beta chain described here comes from a study of cytomegalovirus exposure and HLA in healthy donors. The study, taken as a whole, reports: Being indistinguishable, some V segments were excluded, TRBV6-2 and TRBV6-3 among them. It was reportedly the case that the classifier diagnosed cytomegalovirus status with high specificity and sensitivity.

V dropped 9 bases and J dropped 6; count of bases not matched to a gene: 7. Looked up from germline, CDR1 is ENHRY and CDR2 is SYGVKD. The CDR3 is made up of 12 amino acids. PCR involved 60 Vbeta and 13 Jbeta primers. In the original analysis: Counted up in a later analysis, unique TCR beta chains came to some 82 million, with around 10 million shared. The data were produced by immunoSEQ multiplex PCR, yet TCRdb's version contains in-frame clones alone and is incomplete. That table is the source of V, J and clone size, and D and trimming were worked out from the DNA. The top ten hold around 4.2% of the sample, which has 250,000 to 350,000 clones, roughly 88% seen once. On this clone itself: Its target is unknown.

This chain uses TRBV10-3 with TRBJ1-1; 7 bases match TRBD1. The sequenced sample consisted of PBMCs. This TCR was sampled from a man in his forties in good health and CMV-seropositive. The CDR3 region has the DNA TGTGCCATTTCAACGACAGGGTCTGAAGCTTTCTTT. It yields the protein CAISTTGSEAFF.